These 10 T cell receptor beta chains share one sample of origin, sequenced in a study of post-analysis software for immune sequencing data. Broader study findings: About five TRBV segments, including TRBV5-6, TRBV5-1 and TRBV20-1, were more frequent in patients than controls.

The antigens of these receptors remain unknown. Unique molecular identifiers were present in the TCR beta cDNA libraries. Each CDR3 protein gets one entry after TCRdb re-called the PCR reads with MiXCR. The data hold about 200,000 distinct CDR3 sequences, with 25% to 35% observed a single time. The sequenced sample consisted of blood. The receptors here all came from a girl younger than 18 with multiple sclerosis.

For this clonotype: Since a much larger clone is just one base distant, this may be a read error. This chain links TRBV15 with TRBJ2-5, with D hard to call. Germline CDR1 LNHNV, CDR2 YYDKDF (reference sequence). V was shortened by 3 bases and J by 2 bases, with 22 bases between the two germline ends. The CDR3 has 18 amino acids. The CDR3 DNA reads as TGTGCCACCAGCAGGAAAGACCCCTACCTTGCAGGACAAGAGACCCAGTACTTC. Translation gives CATSRKDPYLAGQETQYF.

This clonotype was seen a few times. The genes are TRBV29-1 and TRBJ1-4, with a tentative D call TRBD1 (5 bases). The germline V gene has CDR1 SQVTM and CDR2 ANQGSEA. The CDR3 extends over 15 amino acids. Between the trimmed V and J ends, which lost 0 bases and 10 bases, there was a span of 18 bases. DNA of the CDR3: TGCAGCGTTGAAGATCAAAGGGCAGGGCGGGGAAAACTGTTTTTT. Its translation is CSVEDQRAGRGKLFF.

This clonotype was seen ten or more times. V is TRBV25-1 and J is TRBJ2-3; possibly TRBD1 for D (6 bases). CDR1 is MGHDK and CDR2 is SYGVNS in the germline V gene. The CDR3 extends over 13 amino acids. Trimming cost V 4 bases and J 2 bases, with 7 bases left between them. CDR3 bases: TGTGCCAGCAGTGGGGACAACACAGATACGCAGTATTTT. The encoded protein is CASSGDNTDTQYF.

On this clonotype: This may be a read error, as it is one base from a much larger clone. The V gene is TRBV6-4, the J gene TRBJ2-1; weak D call: TRBD2 (5 bases). CDR1 MRHNA and CDR2 SNTAGT come from the germline V gene. This CDR3 is built from 14 residues. The V gene lost 6 bases and the J gene lost 7 bases, with 16 bases spanning the gap. For the CDR3, the DNA is TGTGCCAGCAGGGCCGGGGATAGCGCGAATGAGCAGTTCTTC. It is translated as CASRAGDSANEQFF.

The chain carries TRBV20-1 and TRBJ1-6, with 8 bases identical to TRBD1. CDR1 DFQATT and CDR2 SNEGSKA come from the germline V gene (reference sequence). Unmatched junction bases numbered 5, after V lost 6 bases and J lost 7 bases. The CDR3 is 13 amino acids. The DNA for the CDR3 is TGCAGTGCAAGGACAGGGTTGAATTCACCCCTCCACTTT. It translates to CSARTGLNSPLHF.

In this sample, this clonotype turned up many times. CDR3: CSASSGAYEQYF. The CDR3 bases are TGCAGTGCTAGCTCAGGGGCCTACGAGCAGTACTTC. V is TRBV20-1 and J is TRBJ2-7; a weak D match, TRBD1 (6 bases). This CDR3 has 12 amino acids. Trimming took off 3 bases at V and 2 bases at J, with 8 bases between the two ends. From germline, CDR1 is DFQATT and CDR2 SNEGSKA (reference sequence).

Many counts were recorded for this clonotype. The chain uses TRBV6-5 and TRBJ2-3, with a possible D match to TRBD2 (6 bases). The length of the CDR3 is 15 residues. Looked up from germline, CDR1 is MNHEY and CDR2 is SVGAGI. V lost 2 bases and J 0 bases, leaving 9 bases between the germline ends. CDR3 DNA sequence: TGTGCCAGCAGTTACGGCGGGGCTAGCACAGATACGCAGTATTTT. Protein: CASSYGGASTDTQYF.

In its sample, this clonotype was seen once. The chain employs TRBV3-1 and TRBJ1-1; a possible D gene is TRBD1 (5 bases). CDR3 length: 14 amino acids. The germline gives CDR1 LGHDT, CDR2 YNNKEL (reference sequence). Trimming cost V 1 base and J 6 bases, with 12 bases left between them. The CDR3 spells CASSQGEGIPEAFF. CDR3 coding DNA: TGTGCCAGCAGCCAAGGGGAGGGGATCCCTGAAGCTTTCTTT.

The sample holds a few counts of this clonotype. This may be a read error: a much more frequent sequence differs by one nucleotide. The J gene is TRBJ2-3, the V gene TRBV10-1; possible D gene TRBD2, 5 bases. CDR1 is WNHNN and CDR2 is SYGVQD in the germline V gene (reference sequence). This CDR3 comprises 15 residues. The CDR3 DNA follows: TGCGCCAGCGGTGAGGGCTCGATCAGCACAGATACGCAGTATTTT. Its protein product is CASGEGSISTDTQYF.

This clonotype was counted a few times. J is TRBJ2-3 and V is TRBV18; D possibly corresponds to TRBD1 (6 bases). Between the trimmed V and J ends, which lost 0 bases and 8 bases, there was a span of 12 bases. There are 14 residues in the CDR3. The V gene's germline CDR1 is KGHSH and CDR2 LQKENI. The CDR3 region has the DNA TGTGCCAGCTCACCACCGAGAAGGGGGTCTACGCAGTATTTT. Encoded protein: CASSPPRRGSTQYF.